The table lists the clone carrying this TCR beta chain with a count of one. The antigen remains unidentified. This sample was included in a study of beta chain features in type 1 diabetes. J lost 1 base, V lost 3 bases, and 12 bases had no gene match. Per the germline V gene, CDR1 is SGDLS and CDR2 is YYNGEE. This CDR3 contains 18 residues. Study-level points and caveats: PCR could preferentially amplify shorter templates, alike in patients and controls. Moderate yet significant TCRB CDR3 shortening was seen in Type 1 diabetes patients in all four CD4+ subsets. In the patient group, naive, central memory and Treg TCRB repertoires seemed more alike than in the healthy donor group.

Sequenced material consisted of expressed TCRB transcripts (all of the isolated RNA was reverse transcribed). Produced via immunoSEQ multiplex PCR; TCRdb's table is partial and in-frame only. The repertoire has about 240,000 clones, approximately 13% of them found once; the top ten carry about 0.02%. The chain combines TRBV9 with TRBJ2-5; TRBD2 agrees at 10 bases. This TCR derives from a man aged 25 to 40 with type 1 diabetes. The sequencing input was naive CD4+ T cells from blood. CDR3 sequence reads: CASSARGAGGPSQETQYF. The CDR3, as DNA: TGTGCCAGCAGCGCCCGGGGAGCGGGGGGGCCTTCCCAAGAGACCCAGTACTTC.